Below, 28 T cell receptor beta chains from the same sample are listed, as sequenced in a study of somatic mutations in cytotoxic T cells in rheumatoid arthritis. Profiled with immunoSEQ multiplex PCR; TCRdb holds only in-frame clones, not every one. The repertoire holds about 18,000 clones, with 65% to 80% as singletons. Material: CD8+ T cells sorted from blood. Every receptor here comes from an adult with rheumatoid arthritis.

The V gene is TRBV6-1, the J gene TRBJ1-1; tentative D call: TRBD1 (5 bases). Germline assignment: CDR1 MNHNS and CDR2 SASEGT. This CDR3 has 13 amino acids. V lost 6 bases, J lost 6 bases, and 14 bases lay in between. The CDR3 coding sequence is TGTGCCAGCAGGGGGACGTCTTATCCTGAAGCTTTCTTT. Amino acid sequence: CASRGTSYPEAFF.

V gene TRBV6-5 combines with J gene TRBJ2-5; D unresolved. Germline assignment: CDR1 MNHEY and CDR2 SVGAGI. Trimming took 5 bases from V and 3 from J, leaving 7 bases between them. CDR3 length: 12 amino acids. For the CDR3, the DNA is TGTGCCAGCAGTCGGTCCGAAGAGACCCAGTACTTC. This encodes CASSRSEETQYF.

J is TRBJ2-7 and V is TRBV5-5; TRBD1 matches 10 bases. Germline V CDR1 and CDR2: SGHKS, YYEKEE (reference sequence). Unmatched junction bases numbered 4, after V lost 3 bases and J lost 4 bases. The CDR3 covers 14 residues. CDR3 nucleotide sequence: TGTGCCAGCAGCTCTGGGACAGGGGCTTACGAGCAGTACTTC. Translating it yields CASSSGTGAYEQYF.

Only one count was recorded for this clone. This chain links TRBV4-1 with TRBJ2-5, with D possibly being TRBD1 or TRBD2 (6 bases each). The DNA end is more similar to TRBJ2-7, so the J call may be wrong. The length of the CDR3 is 16 residues. CDR1 MGHRA and CDR2 YSYEKL come from the germline V gene. CDR3 residues: CASSQVGTGRPYEQYF. CDR3 DNA sequence: TGCGCCAGCAGCCAAGTAGGTACAGGGAGGCCCTACGAGCAGTACTTC.

A single count supports this clone. The chain combines TRBV1 with TRBJ1-5. TRBV1 is an annotated pseudogene. The CDR3 totals 13 residues. This chain's CDR3 is CTSSGSYNQPQHF. The CDR3 coding sequence is TGCACCAGCAGTGGGTCTTACAATCAGCCCCAGCATTTT.

The CDR3 spells CASRHGTENQPQHF. CDR3 nucleotides: TGTGCCAGCAGGCACGGGACAGAGAATCAGCCCCAGCATTTT. This chain uses TRBV27 with TRBJ1-5; the match to TRBD1 covers 7 bases. The germline gives CDR1 MNHEY, CDR2 SMNVEV (reference sequence). The CDR3 runs 14 residues. V lost 6 bases and J lost 4; bases outside the gene matches: 6.

The V and J genes are TRBV9 and TRBJ1-2, with 7 bases lining up with TRBD1. CDR1 is SGDLS and CDR2 is YYNGEE in the germline V gene. V trimming: 4 bases; J trimming: 5 bases; junction bases outside the gene matches: 11. The CDR3 length is 15 residues. CDR3 amino acids: CASSHPAGTEYGYTF. CDR3 nucleotide sequence: TGTGCCAGCAGCCACCCGGCCGGGACAGAGTATGGCTACACCTTC.

For the CDR3, the DNA is TGTGCCAGCAGTCCGGACAGGCTAGCCAAAAACATTCAGTACTTC. Translated: CASSPDRLAKNIQYF. J is TRBJ2-4 and V is TRBV5-8; 7 nucleotides match TRBD1. The CDR3 contains 15 residues. V trimming: 5 bases; J trimming: 0 bases; junction bases outside the gene matches: 5. Germline V gene sequence: CDR1 SGHTS, CDR2 YDEGEE.

The chain has TRBV27 and TRBJ1-1; D unclear. Germline V lookup: CDR1 MNHEY, CDR2 SMNVEV (reference sequence). V shed 6 bases and J shed 0 bases, with 8 bases lying between them. This CDR3 is 13 amino acids long. CDR3 nucleotides: TGTGCCAGCAGCCAATCCTTGAACACTGAAGCTTTCTTT. Translating it yields CASSQSLNTEAFF.

In regard to this clone: One end of the junction is discordant with germline, which a read error may explain. This chain joins TRBV7-7 and TRBJ2-2; D might be TRBD2 (5 bases). The CDR3 totals 15 residues. Germline CDR1 is SSHAT and CDR2 is FNYEAQ (reference sequence). The CDR3 protein is CASSPESYGNGELFF. The CDR3 coding sequence is TGTGCTAGCAGCCCCGAATCGTACGGGAACGGGGAGCTGTTTTTT.

This clone was seen only a few times. V gene TRBV10-1 combines with J gene TRBJ1-2; no firm D call. Germline assignment: CDR1 WNHNN and CDR2 SYGVQD (reference sequence). The V end lost 3 bases, the J end lost 2 bases, and 4 bases lay between the germline ends. This CDR3 comprises 12 residues. The chain's CDR3 is CASSDGNYGYTF. CDR3 DNA: TGCGCCAGCAGTGACGGAAACTATGGCTACACCTTC.

In its sample, this clone was seen once. The chain is built from TRBV13 and TRBJ2-5; TRBD1 aligns across 10 bases. The CDR3 sequence is 15 residues long. Trimming removed 3 bases from V and 4 bases from J; junction bases left unmatched: 5. Germline CDR1 reads PRHDT; CDR2 reads FYEKMQ (reference sequence). CDR3 in amino acids: CASSFWDRGGETQYF. The CDR3 DNA follows: TGTGCCAGCAGCTTTTGGGACAGGGGAGGAGAGACCCAGTACTTC.

The chain recombines TRBV28 with TRBJ1-2; the D gene is possibly TRBD1 (6 bases). The germline V gene encodes CDR1 MDHEN and CDR2 SYDVKM. V shed 5 bases and J shed 3 bases, with 19 bases lying between them. The CDR3 spans 16 residues. The CDR3 region has the DNA TGTGCCAGCAGTCCGTTGTTGGACAGCCGACACTATGGCTACACCTTC. Protein sequence: CASSPLLDSRHYGYTF.

V and J are TRBV11-2 and TRBJ2-1; no clear D. The germline V and J ends were trimmed by 1 base and 2 bases, with 9 bases remaining between them. The CDR3 is made up of 15 amino acids. Germline assignment: CDR1 SGHAT and CDR2 FQNNGV. CDR3 amino acids: CASSLASLAYNEQFF. The CDR3 region has the DNA TGTGCCAGCAGCTTAGCAAGCCTGGCCTACAATGAGCAGTTCTTC. Supplemented by reference TRBV11-2 and TRBJ2-1, the full variable domain reads EAGVAQSPRYKIIEKRQSVAFWCNPISGHATLYWYQQILGQGPKLLIQFQNNGVVDDSQLPKDRFSAERLKGVDSTLKIQPAKLEDSAVYLCASSLASLAYNEQFFGPGTRLTVL.

V and J are TRBV7-2 and TRBJ2-7; 9 nucleotides align to TRBD2. Germline V gene sequence: CDR1 SGHTA, CDR2 FQGNSA. The CDR3 runs to 14 residues. The V gene end was trimmed by 5 bases and the J gene end by 3 bases; junction bases not matched to a gene: 5. The DNA for the CDR3 is TGTGCCAGCAGCCCCGTAGCGGGAGTCTACGAGCAGTACTTC. Amino acid sequence: CASSPVAGVYEQYF.

The chain employs TRBV7-8 and TRBJ1-1; D perhaps matches TRBD1 (6 bases). The CDR3 has 14 residues. The V end lost 4 bases, the J end lost 4 bases, and 13 bases lay between the germline ends. Germline CDR1 reads SGHVS; CDR2 reads FQNEAQ. For the CDR3, the DNA is TGTGCCAGCAGCTCCACAGGGTCGATCACTGAAGCTTTCTTT. It specifies CASSSTGSITEAFF.

The chain recombines TRBV2 with TRBJ2-7; maybe TRBD2 (6 bases). Germline loops: CDR1 SNHLY, CDR2 FYNNEI. The CDR3 spans 14 residues. V lost 6 bases, J lost 0 bases, and 12 bases lay in between. CDR3 in amino acids: CASRGSGYSYEQYF. Here the CDR3 DNA reads TGTGCCAGCAGGGGTAGCGGCTACTCCTACGAGCAGTACTTC.

The chain is built from TRBV4-1 and TRBJ2-5; 8 nucleotides agree with TRBD2. Unmatched junction bases numbered 20, after V lost 4 bases and J lost 1 base. The CDR3 loop spans 20 amino acids. Looked up from germline, CDR1 is MGHRA and CDR2 is YSYEKL. CDR3 sequence: CASSRTRAGLGTRAQETQYF. The CDR3 DNA follows: TGCGCCAGCAGCCGGACCCGCGCGGGACTAGGAACTCGAGCCCAAGAGACCCAGTACTTC.

The gene calls are TRBV4-1 and TRBJ2-2; D is unclear. Trimming pared 0 bases from V and 5 bases from J, leaving 7 bases between. The CDR3 runs to 14 residues. Looked up from germline, CDR1 is MGHRA and CDR2 is YSYEKL. CDR3 region: CASSQDSATGELFF. CDR3 sequence (DNA): TGCGCCAGCAGCCAAGATTCCGCGACCGGGGAGCTGTTTTTT.

This chain connects TRBV4-2 to TRBJ2-1; tentatively, D is TRBD1 (5 bases). V was clipped by 0 bases and J by 4 bases, with 7 bases between them. The CDR3 loop spans 14 amino acids. Per germline, CDR1 LGHNA and CDR2 YNFKEQ. The CDR3 DNA follows: TGTGCCAGCAGCCAAGACGACAGTTACAATGAGCAGTTCTTC. Its translation: CASSQDDSYNEQFF.

The chain couples TRBV29-1 to TRBJ1-1, with unresolved D. V was cut by 7 bases and J by 5 bases, with 20 bases left in between. Germline V gene lookup returns CDR1 SQVTM and CDR2 ANQGSEA. The CDR3 extends over 14 amino acids. The CDR3 sequence: CSAPRHPSETEAFF. DNA for the CDR3: TGCAGCGCTCCCCGCCACCCCAGTGAAACTGAAGCTTTCTTT. The full variable domain, rest sourced from reference TRBV29-1 and TRBJ1-1, is SAVISQKPSRDICQRGTSLTIQCQVDSQVTMMFWYRQQPGQSLTLIATANQGSEATYESGFVIDKFPISRPNLTFSTLTVSNMSPEDSSIYLCSAPRHPSETEAFFGQGTRLTVV.

This clone was detected only a few times. The rearrangement joins TRBV28 to TRBJ2-7; D is uncertain. The V gene lost 4 bases and the J gene lost 2 bases, with 3 bases spanning the gap. In germline, CDR1 is MDHEN, CDR2 SYDVKM. CDR3 size: 11 residues. The CDR3 sequence is CASSSTYEQYF. The CDR3 coding sequence is TGTGCCAGCAGTTCTACCTACGAGCAGTACTTC.

This clone was seen only a few times. The rearrangement links TRBV5-4 to TRBJ2-3; D assignment may be TRBD1 or TRBD2 (6 bases each). Germline V gives CDR1 SGHNT, CDR2 YYREEE (reference sequence). The CDR3 has 14 residues. V shed 9 bases and J shed 4 bases, with 18 bases lying between them. CDR3 region: CATMGQGGPDTQYF. CDR3 DNA: TGTGCCACCATGGGGCAAGGGGGGCCAGATACGCAGTATTTT. Looking up the rest from reference TRBV5-4 and TRBJ2-3 gives the full variable domain: ETGVTQSPTHLIKTRGQQVTLRCSSQSGHNTVSWYQQALGQGPQFIFQYYREEENGRGNFPPRFSGLQFPNYSSELNVNALELDDSALYLCATMGQGGPDTQYFGPGTRLTVL.

CDR3 in DNA: TGTGCCAGCAGCAACACTTCAGGAGGTAGCGAAAAACTGTTTTTT. Translated, it gives CASSNTSGGSEKLFF. The chain links TRBV11-2 to TRBJ1-4; D ambiguous. Germline assignment: CDR1 SGHAT and CDR2 FQNNGV. The V gene lost 5 bases and the J gene lost 8 bases, with 18 bases spanning the gap. The CDR3 extends over 15 amino acids.

This sequence joins TRBV5-5 and TRBJ1-4, with D uncertain. Trimming pared 4 bases from V and 5 bases from J, leaving 15 bases between. CDR3 size: 15 residues. Germline V lookup: CDR1 SGHKS, CDR2 YYEKEE (reference sequence). The chain's CDR3 is CASSPGRAGNEKLFF. CDR3 DNA sequence: TGTGCCAGCAGCCCCGGCCGGGCAGGCAATGAAAAACTGTTTTTT.

The J gene is TRBJ1-4, the V gene TRBV15; a possible D gene is TRBD1 (5 bases). V was clipped by 7 bases and J by 4 bases, with 10 bases between them. The CDR3 has 13 amino acids. CDR1 and CDR2 from the germline V gene are LNHNV and YYDKDF (reference sequence). This CDR3 reads CATKQDYNEKLFF. In DNA, the CDR3 is TGTGCCACCAAACAGGACTATAATGAAAAACTGTTTTTT.

This chain joins TRBV6-6 and TRBJ2-7; D tentatively fits TRBD1 or TRBD2 (5 bases each). Per the germline V gene, CDR1 is MNHNY and CDR2 is SVGAGI (reference sequence). This CDR3 spans 11 amino acids. V lost 10 bases and J 4 bases, leaving 11 bases between the germline ends. The CDR3 loop reads CATGTVYEQYF. Here the CDR3 DNA reads TGTGCCACCGGGACCGTATACGAGCAGTACTTC.

The chain joins TRBV2 to TRBJ2-7; 7 bases fit TRBD2. CDR1 and CDR2 (germline): SNHLY, FYNNEI. This CDR3 is 18 amino acids long. The ends lost 5 bases at V and 1 base at J; junction bases unmatched: 17. The CDR3 nucleotides are TGTGCCAGCAGTAGCGGGACTCCCAAAGAATCGGGGTCCTACGAGCAGTACTTC. This gives the protein CASSSGTPKESGSYEQYF.